The entry below gives a single T cell receptor beta chain sequence along with its context. Its antigen is as yet unknown. Germline V gene lookup returns CDR1 MNHEY and CDR2 SVGEGT. The CDR3 runs to 15 residues. After removal of 6 bases from V and 5 bases from J, the junction contained 12 bases not matched to a gene. The data were taken from a study of vaccination and CD4 T cells after COVID-19. Oncomine TCR Beta short-read sequencing was applied to DNA from cultured CD4+ T cells. TCRdb fed the PCR reads into MiXCR, producing one record per CDR3 protein. Here the sample spans about 15,000 distinct CDR3 sequences, roughly 53% being singletons. The treatment was: roughly 11-day PBMC culture with coronavirus spike peptide pools or control peptides (ViraFEST assay).

The source is a human donor who had recovered from COVID-19. Material: CD4+ T cells from blood, cultured in vitro, obtained before SARS-CoV-2 vaccination. The J gene is TRBJ2-5, the V gene TRBV6-2 or TRBV6-3; the match to TRBD2 covers 7 bases. CDR3 loop: CASSPILADRETQYF. The CDR3 bases are TGTGCCAGCAGCCCCATCCTAGCGGACCGGGAGACCCAGTACTTC.